Shown below are 16 T cell receptor beta chains from a single sample sequenced in a study of CD8+ T cells in alopecia areata. Reverse transcribed after extraction, RNA yielded cDNA as the sequencing template. Using immunoSEQ multiplex PCR, the repertoire was profiled, and TCRdb retains in-frame clones only, with some absent. The sample holds under 300,000 clones, roughly two thirds seen once. The sequences come from CD4+ T cells sorted from blood, collected at week 0. These receptors all stem from a human donor with alopecia areata.

This clone was recorded only once. CDR3: CASSYLPKRGSIQYF. The CDR3 nucleotides are TGTGCCAGCAGTTACCTGCCGAAGCGGGGCTCCATTCAGTACTTC. V and J are TRBV6-6 and TRBJ2-4, with 7 nucleotides matching TRBD2. The CDR3 loop spans 15 amino acids. V lost 2 bases to trimming and J lost 9 bases; unmatched junction nucleotides: 10. Germline V gene sequence: CDR1 MNHNY, CDR2 SVGAGI (reference sequence).

The chain combines TRBV15 with TRBJ2-5; unclear D gene. This CDR3 has 12 amino acids. Germline values: CDR1 LNHNV, CDR2 YYDKDF (reference sequence). V gave up 3 bases and J gave up 2 bases, with 4 bases separating them. DNA for the CDR3: TGTGCCACCAGCAGTGATCAAGAGACCCAGTACTTC. This codes for CATSSDQETQYF. Using reference TRBV15 and TRBJ2-5 for the parts outside the CDR3, the full variable domain is DAMVIQNPRYQVTQFGKPVTLSCSQTLNHNVMYWYQQKSSQAPKLLFHYYDKDFNNEADTPDNFQSRRPNTSFCFLDIRSPGLGDTAMYLCATSSDQETQYFGPGTRLLVL.

In DNA, the CDR3 is TGCGCCACCGCCTGGGCGACTAGCACAGATACGCAGTATTTT. Residues: CATAWATSTDTQYF. The rearrangement links TRBV5-1 to TRBJ2-3; unclear D gene. Trimming shortened V by 9 bases and J by 0 bases, and 14 bases separated the two germline ends. Germline-derived CDR1 and CDR2 are SGHRS and YFSETQ. The CDR3 loop spans 14 amino acids.

The chain links TRBV25-1 to TRBJ1-1; tentative D call: TRBD1 (6 bases). Trimming removed 6 bases from V and 5 bases from J, with 10 bases in between. Germline CDR1 MGHDK, CDR2 SYGVNS. This CDR3 has 12 amino acids. The CDR3 DNA reads TGTGCCAGCAGCCAACAGGGAACTGAAGCTTTCTTT. Translated: CASSQQGTEAFF.

The rearrangement joins TRBV30 to TRBJ1-6; D gene uncertain. V lost 0 bases and J 7 bases, leaving 13 bases between the germline ends. The CDR3 sequence is 15 residues long. The germline gives CDR1 GTSNPN, CDR2 SVGIG (reference sequence). CDR3 protein: CAWSVFSSTNSPLHF. CDR3 sequence (DNA): TGTGCCTGGAGTGTCTTTTCATCGACAAATTCACCCCTCCACTTT.

The J gene is TRBJ1-1, the V gene TRBV4-2; D not certain. V shed 5 bases and J shed 7 bases, with 11 bases lying between them. There are 12 residues in the CDR3. Per germline, CDR1 LGHNA and CDR2 YNFKEQ. DNA of the CDR3: TGTGCCAGCAGCTCCACGGGCGATGAAGCTTTCTTT. It encodes CASSSTGDEAFF.

This chain links TRBV25-1 with TRBJ2-1; 7 bases fit TRBD1. CDR1 is MGHDK, CDR2 SYGVNS, per germline. V trimming: 4 bases; J trimming: 11 bases; junction bases outside the gene matches: 5. This CDR3 is built from 12 residues. The CDR3 DNA sequence: TGTGCCAGCAGTGGGCCGGACAGGAAGCAGTTCTTC. Its protein product is CASSGPDRKQFF.

This clone was detected a few times. The gene calls are TRBV10-3 and TRBJ2-7; the match to TRBD2 covers 8 bases. Germline V gene data show CDR1 as ENHRY and CDR2 as SYGVKD. V shed 4 bases and J 7 bases; nucleotides not matched to a gene: 9. This CDR3 region has 14 residues. The CDR3 loop is CAISAGTSPPEQYF. The CDR3 region has the DNA TGTGCCATCAGTGCCGGGACTAGTCCCCCGGAGCAGTACTTC.

This clone was detected a few times. V usage is TRBV29-1 and J usage is TRBJ2-5; D possibly corresponds to TRBD1 (6 bases). Deletions cut 6 bases from V and 0 bases from J, with 11 bases between. This CDR3 has 13 residues. Germline CDR1 reads SQVTM; CDR2 reads ANQGSEA. The CDR3 nucleotides read TGCAGCGTGCCAGGGGCCGACCAAGAGACCCAGTACTTC. It is translated as CSVPGADQETQYF.

The chain recombines TRBV5-1 with TRBJ2-7; D gene unclear. Germline assignment: CDR1 SGHRS and CDR2 YFSETQ. Trimming left V 0 bases short and J 3 bases short, with 7 bases between. The CDR3 has 13 amino acids. The CDR3 loop reads CASSLALGYEQYF. The CDR3 nucleotides read TGCGCCAGCAGCTTGGCCCTCGGCTACGAGCAGTACTTC.

V usage is TRBV7-2 and J usage is TRBJ1-2; 7 nucleotides align to TRBD1. Looked up from germline, CDR1 is SGHTA and CDR2 is FQGNSA. V shed 1 base, J shed 7 bases, and the junction held 6 bases outside the gene matches. This CDR3 is built from 14 residues. Written as DNA, the CDR3 is TGTGCCAGCAGCTTAGGACAGGGAGGACTTGGCTACACCTTC. Its protein product is CASSLGQGGLGYTF.

The chain is built from TRBV5-1 and TRBJ2-5; D unclear. The CDR3 totals 15 residues. Trimming cost V 2 bases and J 5 bases, with 16 bases left between them. Germline V gene lookup returns CDR1 SGHRS and CDR2 YFSETQ. For the CDR3, the DNA is TGCGCCAGCAGCTTCCCCAGGAGCCTCGGGGAGACCCAGTACTTC. This gives the protein CASSFPRSLGETQYF. The variable domain in full, completed from reference TRBV5-1 and TRBJ2-5, reads KAGVTQTPRYLIKTRGQQVTLSCSPISGHRSVSWYQQTPGQGLQFLFEYFSETQRNKGNFPGRFSGRQFSNSRSEMNVSTLELGDSALYLCASSFPRSLGETQYFGPGTRLLVL.

This chain uses TRBV30 with TRBJ2-5; no firm D call. V lost 3 bases and J lost 0, with 8 bases in between. The CDR3 spans 13 residues. CDR1 and CDR2 (germline): GTSNPN, SVGIG (reference sequence). CDR3: CAWRHTYQETQYF. The DNA of the CDR3 is TGTGCCTGGAGGCATACGTACCAAGAGACCCAGTACTTC.

This chain links TRBV2 with TRBJ1-2, with D tentatively TRBD1 (5 bases). The V gene lost 0 bases and the J gene lost 8 bases, with 7 bases spanning the gap. Germline V gene data show CDR1 as SNHLY and CDR2 as FYNNEI. This CDR3 spans 12 amino acids. CDR3 DNA: TGTGCCAGCAGTGAAGCTGGGACCGGCTACACCTTC. Translating gives CASSEAGTGYTF.

The chain combines TRBV30 with TRBJ1-2, with D possibly TRBD1 on 6 matching bases. Germline V gene data show CDR1 as GTSNPN and CDR2 as SVGIG (reference sequence). Between the trimmed V and J ends, which lost 5 bases and 4 bases, there was a span of 11 bases. The CDR3 has 12 amino acids. The CDR3, as DNA: TGTGCCTGGCAGGACAGCGGCTATGGCTACACCTTC. Protein: CAWQDSGYGYTF.

This clone was counted between two and nine times. The gene calls are TRBV7-9 and TRBJ2-2; possibly TRBD2 for D (6 bases). V was pared by 4 bases and J by 5 bases, with 17 bases between. Germline V gene lookup returns CDR1 SEHNR and CDR2 FQNEAQ (reference sequence). The CDR3 runs 16 residues. The CDR3 protein is CASSSEAPRGTGELFF. The CDR3 DNA reads TGTGCCAGCAGCTCTGAAGCGCCCCGGGGGACCGGGGAGCTGTTTTTT.